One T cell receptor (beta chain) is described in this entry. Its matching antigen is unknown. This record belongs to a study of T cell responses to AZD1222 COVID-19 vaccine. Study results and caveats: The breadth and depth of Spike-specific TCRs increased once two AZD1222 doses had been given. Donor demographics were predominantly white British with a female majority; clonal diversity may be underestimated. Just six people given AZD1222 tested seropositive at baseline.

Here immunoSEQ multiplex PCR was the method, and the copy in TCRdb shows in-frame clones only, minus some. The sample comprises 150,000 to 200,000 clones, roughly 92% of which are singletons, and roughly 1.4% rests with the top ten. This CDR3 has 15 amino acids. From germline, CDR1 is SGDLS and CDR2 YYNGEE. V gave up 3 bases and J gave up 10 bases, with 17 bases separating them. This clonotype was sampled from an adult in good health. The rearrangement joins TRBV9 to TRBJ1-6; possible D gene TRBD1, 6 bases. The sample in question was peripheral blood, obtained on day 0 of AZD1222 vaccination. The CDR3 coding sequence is TGTGCCAGCAGCGAGGGAGAGGGGGAAGGGTCACCCCTCCACTTT. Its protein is CASSEGEGEGSPLHF.